Sequencing of this TCR beta chain was carried out in a study of cytomegalovirus exposure and HLA in healthy donors (dated by TCRdb to 2016 to 2017). About the investigation overall: According to an earlier analysis of a few hundred of the donors, roughly 180 million T cells yielded roughly 110 million unique TCR beta sequences and 250 to 350 Gb of sequence data. About five DR-DQ haplotypes were treated as single units for association and clustering because of strong linkage in the cohort. To study patterns of TCR occurrence, a later analysis re-analyzed previously published TCR beta repertoires from more than 550 donors and added high-resolution HLA genotyping. The study aimed to test whether signatures of past pathogen exposure could be identified by cataloging public T cell receptors. An earlier analysis of 587 of the donors used high-throughput TCR beta sequencing to judge whether each TCR beta V gene segment behaved as functional or pseudogenic. The study used immunosequencing to profile the T cell repertoires of 666 subjects and linked those repertoires to cytomegalovirus serostatus. In addition to the first cohort of hundreds of subjects, a separate validation cohort of 120 different subjects was used. Class I and class II HLA loci were covered by the typing at four-digit resolution. Across approximately 400 genotyped donors of the cohort, an average of approximately 240,000 unique TCR beta nucleotide sequences per donor were sequenced, and about a sixth of those sequences were non-productive. The genetic ancestry cluster associated with self-reported Caucasian donors included around four fifths of the roughly 390 genotyped donors. Typing coverage varied by locus: roughly 629-640 donors for A, B, C, DRB1 and DQB1; around 560 for DQA1; 600 to 610 for DPA1; roughly 450 for DPB1. All discovery cohort repertoires had been generated using a single sequencing platform. Donor age, sex, ethnicity and CMV serostatus were collected together with the repertoire data. Rather than drawing on any new phenotypic data, the later analysis identified candidate immune exposures from TCR beta sequences and the way those sequences occurred across donors. A later genetic analysis took genome-wide SNP genotypes for about 65% of the 666 donors and used that subset as a discovery cohort. An early release covering roughly 580 HLA-typed donors comprised about 300 gigabases of sequencing data and approximately 80 million unique TCR sequences. High-throughput TCR immunosequencing, statistical association of individual TCRs with disease status, and machine learning were combined to predict cytomegalovirus infection status.

Worth noting for this clone: The antigen it recognizes is unknown. There are no base qualities to consult, and no much larger clone falls within one base.

In total, 500 to 700 healthy bone marrow donors made up the cohort. At the time of sampling, all cohort members were nominally healthy, though unrecorded immune exposures were likely present. The donor was CMV seropositive and was included in the group of about 290 seropositive cohort members. Every donor gave a peripheral blood sample, and the peripheral blood mononuclear cells from that sample were used for TCR beta sequencing. The Qiagen DNeasy Blood Extraction Kit was used to extract genomic DNA from the blood cell samples. On the study overall, not on this receptor specifically: Because counts were too low, under 20 rarely observed V segments, including chromosome 9 orphons, were left out of the earlier analysis of approximately 500 of the donors. Presence/absence analyses assumed roughly uniform sequencing depth across donors, an assumption that may not hold. Correlated functional status among segregating V segments might be attributable to linkage disequilibrium, but an unknown experimental factor could not be ruled out. The study listed 164 TCR beta chains as associated with cytomegalovirus. A few of the identified cytomegalovirus-associated TCR beta chains were confirmed in vitro to be specific for cytomegalovirus antigens. The sequencing pipeline was judged likely to have produced a cluster of highly shared sequence variants as a technical artifact. The cohort was sequenced for TCR beta chains only, and without alpha or paired-chain data the features that could be detected were limited. Assigning TCR associations to individual alleles was difficult when HLA alleles, especially DR and DQ, strongly co-occurred. Several of the top co-occurrence clusters appeared to be linked to parvovirus B19, influenza, CMV and Epstein-Barr virus, according to a later analysis. In an earlier analysis of roughly 560 of the donors, most TCR beta V segments were observed in productive rearrangements about 90% or about 30% of the time, broadly matching IMGT annotations. CMV serostatus was the only immune exposure information available for the cohort. At a false discovery rate of 0.05, a later analysis linked some 18,000 TCR beta sequences to specific HLA alleles. A later analysis found that TCR association rates varied across HLA loci, with DRB1 alleles showing the most associated TCRs and HLA-C alleles the fewest. Compared with the roughly 710-donor mean, donors in an Asian-associated ancestry cluster had fewer N-insertions in productive TCRs, according to a later genetic analysis. Some IMGT-functional V segments, including TRBV6-2 and TRBV6-3, could not be distinguished by the 87-base-pair reads and were therefore excluded. A further reported finding was that TCR beta sequences accurately predicted the HLA-A and HLA-B alleles for most subjects in the first cohort. Because some donors lacked HLA typing at each locus, the association tests relied only on the typed subset. A later genetic analysis associated a missense DCLRE1C variant with V-gene and J-gene trimming of TCR beta chains, and an independent cohort replicated the association. While some public TCRs were present in many individuals, most TCR sequences turned up only very rarely across donors. In a later analysis, HLA-associated TCR beta chains showed more clonal expansion and lower generation probabilities than non-associated chains that were equally common. According to a later analysis, most CMV-associated TCR beta chains appeared to be HLA-restricted, and the HLA associations seemed to be driven largely by CMV exposure. Cytomegalovirus status was reported to be diagnosed by the classifier with high specificity and sensitivity in both the original and validation cohorts. The authors suggested that the approach could potentially be generalized to other disease states and immunological phenotypes.

The cysteine opens and the phenylalanine closes a CDR3 of 14 amino acids. The sequence is cut down to CDR3 DNA, 42 bases in frame from base 1. V sheds 3 bases and J sheds 6 bases, leaving 13 bases between their ends. The germline V gene sets CDR1 to SNHLY and CDR2 to FYNNEI. Libraries came from the immunoSEQ multiplex PCR assay. A mixture of 60 forward primers for TCR Vbeta segments and 13 reverse primers for TCR Jbeta segments was used in the multiplex PCR. A multiplex PCR assay on genomic DNA amplified the CDR3 region of rearranged TCR beta genes. The Illumina HiSeq System was used to sequence the amplified TCR beta libraries as 87-base-pair reads. Per the original workflow: Across the 500 to 850 repertoires, a later analysis counted 78 million or so unique TCR beta chains, around 11 million of which were shared by at least two donors. Raw reads were error-corrected and collapsed into unique sequences by a nearest-neighbor algorithm in which closely related sequences were merged to remove PCR and sequencing errors. To assign V, D and J gene segments, CDR3 sequences were aligned to IMGT reference sequences. For a sequence to be retained, at least a six-nucleotide match to both a V gene segment and a J gene segment was required. A rearrangement was called productive if the CDR3 had no stop codons and remained in frame with V and J, and every other rearrangement was called non-productive. Following IMGT convention, CDR3 was defined as the stretch from the second conserved V-encoded cysteine up to the conserved J-encoded phenylalanine. The earlier analysis of 450 to 750 of the donors excluded any sequence lacking an unambiguous match to a single V gene segment. An earlier analysis of around 600 of the donors classified V segments as functional when productive rearrangements were above 56.7% and as segregating when the standard deviation between donors was above 5%. A statistical classification framework was built for diagnosing cytomegalovirus status from the catalog of TCR beta chain sequences. In a later analysis, TCR nucleotide sequences were compared against IMGT/GENE-DB human TR gene sequences so that V and J genes could be assigned. The TCRdist pipeline was used in a later analysis to assign CDR3 sequences and most-parsimonious VDJ recombination scenarios. In a later analysis, every TCR beta chain was defined by the combination of its CDR3 amino acid sequence and its V-gene family, and reads without a unique V-gene family were dropped. To address suspected cross-contamination and a sequencing artifact, a later analysis removed a few hundred highly shared, low-generation-probability nucleotide sequences. A later analysis calculated a clonal expansion index for each public chain from normalized within-repertoire ranks of inferred template counts. In a later analysis, generation probabilities were computed with a VDJ recombination model fitted to out-of-frame rearrangements, and the resulting probabilities were checked against IGoR. Hypergeometric tests were used in a later analysis to score TCR-TCR, TCR-HLA and TCR-CMV co-occurrence, with a repertoire-size bias correction applied to the TCR pairs. A later analysis estimated false discovery rates by permuting HLA or CMV assignments 20 times. In a later analysis, co-occurring TCRs were grouped using DBSCAN, with TCRdist sequence similarity added in when clustering inside HLA-allele-positive subsets. For co-occurrence clustering, repertoires with fewer than 30,000 or more than 120,000 public chains were excluded, along with a handful of repertoires with anomalous nucleotide sharing. TCRdb carries this immuneACCESS record with in-frame sequences only. Its versions omit some clonotypes, under half of them owing to an unresolved V gene in the studies checked, with the rest unexplained. The V and J calls and clone size come from that table; D and trimming were worked out from the DNA. In all, the sample holds over 80,000 clones, and 81% of those were seen once. Roughly 5% of the sample is held by the ten biggest clonotypes.

The sequence joins TRBV2 to TRBJ2-3; perhaps TRBD1 is the D gene, with 7 bases matching. The receptor was isolated from a middle-aged man in good health and CMV-seropositive. Sequencing was carried out using PBMCs. The sequenced DNA is TGTGCCAGCAGTGATGGCAGGGGGGATGATACGCAGTATTTT. Protein translation: CASSDGRGDDTQYF.